This TCR beta chain was captured by sequencing in a study of blood T cell repertoires in COVID-19. For the study at large: Samples taken during acute and convalescent COVID-19 were collected in the United States, Italy and Spain. T cells, B-cell-depleted T cells, or PBMCs supplied cDNA or gDNA.

Profiled with immunoSEQ multiplex PCR; TCRdb holds only in-frame clones, not every one. The sample yields roughly 300,000 clones, roughly 86% seen once. J was trimmed by 6 bases and V by 4 bases; bases with no gene match: 4. The CDR3 totals 13 residues. CDR1 MNHNY and CDR2 SVGAGI come from the germline V gene (reference sequence). The chain has TRBV6-6 and TRBJ1-2; TRBD1 matches 8 bases. The source of this sequence is a man younger than 30 with active or convalescent COVID-19. What was sequenced was peripheral blood. The CDR3 nucleotides are TGTGCCAGCAGTTCTCAGGGGGCTAATGGCTACACCTTC. This sequence encodes CASSSQGANGYTF.